The clone carrying this T cell receptor (beta chain) has at least ten counts. Assay used: immunoSEQ multiplex PCR; TCRdb lists only in-frame clones, some missing. The sample records tens of thousands of clones, approximately 80% being singletons. The source of the sample is a study of blood T cell repertoires in COVID-19. Study-level background: Sources were T cells, B-cell-depleted T cells, or PBMCs; the material itself was cDNA or gDNA.

The CDR3 consists of 15 residues. Trimming removed 4 bases from V and 6 bases from J; junction bases left unmatched: 5. Germline assignment: CDR1 SGHTA and CDR2 FQGTGA. This sequence originates from a woman aged 60 to 75 with acute or convalescent COVID-19. Source material: peripheral blood. This chain uses TRBV7-3 with TRBJ2-1, with TRBD1 matching over 11 bases. The CDR3 nucleotides read TGTGCCAGCAGCTGGGGACAGGGGGAACTCAATGAGCAGTTCTTC. Its translation: CASSWGQGELNEQFF.